This TCR beta chain appears in the sequencing data of a study of blood T cell repertoires in COVID-19. Study-level background: The analysed material was cDNA or gDNA that came from T cells, B-cell-depleted T cells, or PBMCs.

Original handling: For nucleated cells, counts were estimated from reference gene primer amplification. The protocol was immunoSEQ multiplex PCR, while the TCRdb copy is restricted to in-frame clones and leaves out a portion. The V and J calls and the clone size are those of that table, but D and trimming were determined from the DNA. The table lists 300,000 to 350,000 clones, 90% of them singletons. The sequence derives from a woman between 18 and 29 years old with acute COVID-19. Sequencing was done on a sample of PBMCs or T cells enriched from blood (not recorded which).

Here the CDR3 DNA reads TGTGTCGGAAGGGGGGGAGTCTATGGCTACACCTTC. Translating gives CVGRGGVYGYTF. The chain couples TRBV7-2 to TRBJ1-2; possible D gene TRBD1, 6 bases. The length of the CDR3 is 12 residues. Germline CDR1 is SGHTA and CDR2 is FQGNSA.